A selection of T cell receptor beta chains follows, all from one sample in a study of blood T cell repertoires in COVID-19. TCRdb's copy holds only in-frame clones and misses some; the assay was immunoSEQ multiplex PCR. Here the sample spans approximately 150,000 clones, over 80% being singletons. The specimen sequenced was PBMCs or T cells enriched from blood (not recorded which). These receptors were taken from a man in his 70s who had been exposed to COVID-19. CDR3s include the opening cysteine and the closing phenylalanine or tryptophan. The D gene is left open where the match is weak. A row's size may be missing; if present it is once, few, many or a size class.

D gene | J gene | clone size | V gene | CDR3 DNA | CDR3 protein
- | TRBJ1-1 | - | TRBV9 | TGTGCCAGCAGCGTGCACTCGAACACTGAAGCTTTCTTT | CASSVHSNTEAFF
TRBD1 | TRBJ1-4 | - | TRBV6-5 | TGTGCCAGCAGTACCTCAGGGGGCACTAATGAAAAACTGTTTTTT | CASSTSGGTNEKLFF
- | TRBJ1-1 | - | TRBV25-1 | TGTGCCAGCAGACGGGACTTGAACACTGAAGCTTTCTTT | CASRRDLNTEAFF
TRBD2 | TRBJ2-7 | - | TRBV6-6 | TGTGCCAGCATTTTAGCGGGGGCCGGAAACGAGCAGTACTTC | CASILAGAGNEQYF
TRBD2 | TRBJ2-5 | - | TRBV7-6 | TGTGCCAGCAGCTTAAGGCCCCCACTAGCGGGGTTAGGCGGGACCCAGTACTTC | CASSLRPPLAGLGGTQYF
- | TRBJ1-1 | - | TRBV2 | TGTGCCAGCAGTGAACGCCGGGGACTTAACACTGAAGCTTTCTTT | CASSERRGLNTEAFF
TRBD1 | TRBJ2-5 | - | TRBV7-2 | TGTGCCAGCAGACCAGGGGGCCTAGGAGAGACCCAGTACTTC | CASRPGGLGETQYF
TRBD2 | TRBJ2-7 | once | TRBV19 | TGTGCCAGTAGTATAGGGACTAGCGGAGCTCGTGAGCAGTACTTC | CASSIGTSGAREQYF
- | TRBJ2-4 | - | TRBV9 | TGTGCCAGCAGCGTAGGTACGGAAAACATTCAGTACTTC | CASSVGTENIQYF
- | TRBJ1-5 | - | TRBV5-6 | TGTGCCAGCAGCTTGCTCGGGGCGGGGTCGGTAGGCCAGCCCCAGCATTTT | CASSLLGAGSVGQPQHF
TRBD1 | TRBJ1-2 | - | TRBV6-5 | TGTGCCAGCAGTTACTCGAAACAGGGGGCGTTGGGTGGCTACACCTTC | CASSYSKQGALGGYTF
TRBD2 | TRBJ2-3 | once | TRBV6-1 | TGTGCCAGCAGTGCCGAACTAGCGGGAGGCCCCGATACGCAGTATTTT | CASSAELAGGPDTQYF
TRBD1 | TRBJ2-4 | - | TRBV6-5 | TGTGCCAGCAGTTACTTATCGACAGGGGTTTACATTCAGTACTTC | CASSYLSTGVYIQYF
TRBD2 | TRBJ2-3 | - | TRBV5-1 | TGCGCCAGCGGTAGCGGGGATAAAACAGATACGCAGTATTTT | CASGSGDKTDTQYF
TRBD2 | TRBJ2-1 | - | TRBV3-1/TRBV3-2 | TGTGCCAGCAGCCCCTCCGGCGGGAGTGGGGACAATGAGCAGTTCTTC | CASSPSGGSGDNEQFF
TRBD1 | TRBJ2-7 | - | TRBV19 | TGTGCCAGTAGTCCCCGGGACAGGGGTTCGTACGAGCAGTACTTC | CASSPRDRGSYEQYF
TRBD1 | TRBJ2-7 | - | TRBV5-8 | TGTGCCAGCAGCTCGGACAGGGTTTACGAGCAGTACTTC | CASSSDRVYEQYF
TRBD1 | TRBJ1-2 | once | TRBV15 | TGTGCCACCAGCAGACAGACAGGGTCTAACTATGGCTACACCTTC | CATSRQTGSNYGYTF
- | TRBJ1-1 | - | TRBV5-6 | TGTGCCAGCAGCTTGAGGGGCAGGGTGAACACTGAAGCTTTCTTT | CASSLRGRVNTEAFF
- | TRBJ2-7 | - | TRBV2 | TGTGCCACCCATCCGGGAGCCGGCGAGCAGTACTTC | CATHPGAGEQYF
- | TRBJ2-1 | - | TRBV7-9 | TGTGCCAGCAGCTTAACAACAGGGATTTCCTACAATGAGCAGTTCTTC | CASSLTTGISYNEQFF
- | TRBJ1-2 | - | TRBV28 | TGTGCCACCAGGGACGGAGGAGGAAGGGGCTACACCTTC | CATRDGGGRGYTF
- | TRBJ2-5 | - | TRBV12-3/TRBV12-4 | TGTGCCAGCATAAGGGGCGCCCAAGAGACCCAGTACTTC | CASIRGAQETQYF
- | TRBJ2-3 | - | TRBV27 | TGTGCCAGCAGTTTTGCGGTTAGCACAGATACGCAGTATTTT | CASSFAVSTDTQYF
- | TRBJ2-3 | - | TRBV12-3/TRBV12-4 | TGTGCCACCGAAGCTAGTGGCACAGATACGCAGTATTTT | CATEASGTDTQYF
TRBD1 | TRBJ1-2 | - | TRBV7-9 | TGTGCCAGCAGTTCGCTTACCCCAGGGGGGAATGGCTACACCTTC | CASSSLTPGGNGYTF
- | TRBJ2-7 | - | TRBV4-1 | TGCGCCAGCAGCCAAGATGAGGGACAAGACGAGCAGTACTTC | CASSQDEGQDEQYF
- | TRBJ2-7 | - | TRBV5-6 | TGTGCCAGCAGCTTGGGGGGGCACGAGCAGTACTTC | CASSLGGHEQYF
TRBD2 | TRBJ2-1 | - | TRBV30 | TGTGCCTGGGTAACTAGCGGGGGTAATGAGCAGTTCTTC | CAWVTSGGNEQFF
TRBD2 | TRBJ2-3 | few | TRBV24-1 | TGTGCCACCAGTGATCCAGGGACTAGTTCAACAGATACGCAGTATTTT | CATSDPGTSSTDTQYF
- | TRBJ1-2 | - | TRBV6-5 | TGTGCCAGCAGCCGCCCGGGGGAGTCTAACTATGGCTACACCTTC | CASSRPGESNYGYTF
- | TRBJ2-5 | few | TRBV10-3 | TGTGCCATCGGAGGGGGGGGACAAGAGACCCAGTACTTC | CAIGGGGQETQYF
TRBD1 | TRBJ1-5 | once | TRBV2 | TGTGCCAGCAGTGAACGACCACCGGGACAGGGGTTTGGTCAGCCCCAGCATTTT | CASSERPPGQGFGQPQHF
- | TRBJ1-6 | - | TRBV6-6 | TGTGCCAGCAGTTACGAATCCTCCAGAAATTCACCCCTCCACTTT | CASSYESSRNSPLHF
- | TRBJ1-2 | - | TRBV7-9 | TGTGCCAGCAGTCTTCAGAAAAACTATGGCTACACCTTC | CASSLQKNYGYTF
- | TRBJ1-6 | - | TRBV18 | TGTGCCAGCTCACCGGGGGGATCCTATAATTCACCCCTCCACTTT | CASSPGGSYNSPLHF
- | TRBJ2-5 | - | TRBV5-5 | TGTGCCAGCAGCTTTTTGGGCAGTACAGAGACCCAGTACTTC | CASSFLGSTETQYF
- | TRBJ1-2 | - | TRBV7-9 | TGTGCCAGCAGCTTAGCTGGGGCCGGTGGCTACACCTTC | CASSLAGAGGYTF
TRBD2 | TRBJ2-4 | - | TRBV6-2/TRBV6-3 | TGTGCCAGCAGTCCCCGGGGACTAGCGGGAGGGCCGGGAAACATTCAGTACTTC | CASSPRGLAGGPGNIQYF
TRBD1 | TRBJ1-2 | - | TRBV4-3 | TGCGCCAGCAGCCAAGATCAGGACAGGGGGCTTAATGGCTACACCTTC | CASSQDQDRGLNGYTF
- | TRBJ1-1 | - | TRBV5-4 | TGTGCCAGCAGCTTGGCCGTTACGGGGAACACTGAAGCTTTCTTT | CASSLAVTGNTEAFF
- | TRBJ2-4 | - | TRBV28 | TGTGCCAGCAGTTCGGTAGGGCAGGGGCTAAACATTCAGTACTTC | CASSSVGQGLNIQYF
- | TRBJ1-2 | - | TRBV7-9 | TGTGCCAGCAGCTTAGCGCTGGCAGGGGATGGCTACACCTTC | CASSLALAGDGYTF
TRBD2 | TRBJ2-7 | - | TRBV25-1 | TGTGCCAGCAGCCCGGGAGGAGTAGGCTACGAGCAGTACTTC | CASSPGGVGYEQYF
TRBD1 | TRBJ1-2 | - | TRBV5-1 | TGCGCCAGCAGCTTGGGACAGGGGAACTATGGCTACACCTTC | CASSLGQGNYGYTF
- | TRBJ2-7 | - | TRBV7-9 | TGTGCCAGCAGCTCTGGACAGAAGGGCCGGGTTTCCTACGAGCAGTACTTC | CASSSGQKGRVSYEQYF
- | TRBJ1-6 | - | TRBV4-3 | TGCGCCAGCAGCCAAGATCCGAGCGGGGGGAATTCACCCCTCCACTTT | CASSQDPSGGNSPLHF
TRBD1 | TRBJ1-2 | - | TRBV9 | TGTGCCAGCAGCGCAGGAGGGGGCACGGGCTATGGCTACACCTTC | CASSAGGGTGYGYTF
- | TRBJ2-1 | - | TRBV2 | TGTGCCAGCAGTTCTAGTCGGGGCTACAATGAGCAGTTCTTC | CASSSSRGYNEQFF
- | TRBJ2-7 | - | TRBV25-1 | TGTGCCAGCAGTGAACCTGCGGGTAACTCCTACGAGCAGTACTTC | CASSEPAGNSYEQYF
- | TRBJ1-1 | - | TRBV10-1 | TGCGCCAGCAGTGAGTCGGTGGGCAGGGGGAACACTGAAGCTTTCTTT | CASSESVGRGNTEAFF
- | TRBJ1-1 | - | TRBV3-1/TRBV3-2 | TGTGCCAGCAGCCTTGGGCGTGAATTTGAAGCTTTCTTT | CASSLGREFEAFF
- | TRBJ1-6 | - | TRBV28 | TGTGCCAGCAGTTTCGATAATTCACCCCTCCACTTT | CASSFDNSPLHF
- | TRBJ2-3 | once | TRBV27 | TGTGCCAGCAGTTTCAGACAAGAAGGAAATACGCAGTATTTT | CASSFRQEGNTQYF
TRBD1 | TRBJ1-5 | - | TRBV27 | TGTGCCAGCAGAACGGGACAGGGGAATCAGCCCCAGCATTTT | CASRTGQGNQPQHF
- | TRBJ1-2 | few | TRBV6-5 | TGTGCCAGCAGTTTGACAGGACACTATGGCTACACCTTC | CASSLTGHYGYTF
TRBD1 | TRBJ1-1 | - | TRBV2 | TGTGCCAGCCAGACAGGGATGTACACTGAAGCTTTCTTT | CASQTGMYTEAFF